This T cell receptor beta chain was identified in a study of T cell repertoires in cytomegalovirus infection. The wider study: Based on public TCR beta signatures, there were indications of CMV infection and of a matching HLA type. The study's findings and limits: Within the response measured ex vivo, HLA-C-restricted CMV-specific TCR beta clonotypes were dominant. Frequencies of public TCR beta families were cumulated, and this identified carriers of CMV plus the relevant HLA.

From the reads, TCRdb called clonotypes with MiXCR, one entry per CDR3 protein. There are around 530,000 distinct CDR3 sequences in the sample; about a quarter occur only once, and 13% lies in the top ten. To note about this clonotype: Its target is unknown.

This clonotype was obtained from a human donor in good health (CMV status not recorded). Some clones in this sample may be carry-over from other donors' samples. The sequenced sample was PBMCs.

CDR3 bases: TGCGCCAGCAGCGGACAGGGGGCTACTGAAGCTTTCTTT. Its translation: CASSGQGATEAFF. The genes are TRBV10-2 and TRBJ1-1; 11 bases agree with TRBD1. Trimming removed 6 bases from V and 5 bases from J; junction bases left unmatched: 2. CDR3 length equals 13 residues. The germline gives CDR1 WSHSY, CDR2 SAAADI.